This TCR beta chain appears in the sequencing data of a study of PD-1 blockade in classical Hodgkin lymphoma. For the study at large: Patients got intravenous nivolumab 3 mg/kg every 2 weeks.

This clone appeared once. The antigen is undetermined. Findings and limits, study-wide: Why repertoires differed is undefined; disease activity or prior therapy possibly contributed. Those patients who began receiving nivolumab less than 1 year after ASCT had lower diversity, and they were excluded.

Produced via immunoSEQ multiplex PCR; TCRdb's table is partial and in-frame only. The sample records around 99,000 clones, 75% to 85% being singletons. Every patient experienced relapse after autologous stem cell transplantation, and brentuximab vedotin exposure varied. Complete response, partial response or progressive disease was each patient's best response. The V gene's germline CDR1 is LNHDA and CDR2 SQIVND (reference sequence). The CDR3 has 17 residues. The germline V and J ends were trimmed by 1 base and 0 bases, with 13 bases remaining between them. The TCR originated in a human donor with classical Hodgkin lymphoma. Sequencing used peripheral blood mononuclear cells (PBMCs), obtained before the second cycle of nivolumab. The J gene is TRBJ1-5, the V gene TRBV19, with D possibly being TRBD1 (5 bases). In DNA form, the CDR3 reads TGTGCCAGTAGTATAGGAGCGGGGCTCCTTAGCAATCAGCCCCAGCATTTT. It yields the protein CASSIGAGLLSNQPQHF. The entire variable domain, with the rest obtained from reference TRBV19 and TRBJ1-5, is as follows: DGGITQSPKYLFRKEGQNVTLSCEQNLNHDAMYWYRQDPGQGLRLIYYSQIVNDFQKGDIAEGYSVSREKKESFPLTVTSAQKNPTAFYLCASSIGAGLLSNQPQHFGDGTRLSIL.